This TCR beta chain is from a study of vaccination effects on CD4 cells after COVID-19. Whole-study context: Following the second dose by a median of 72 days, the post-vaccine samples were obtained.

Germline CDR1 reads SNHLY; CDR2 reads FYNNEI. V dropped 3 bases and J dropped 5 bases, with 7 bases sitting between them. The CDR3 extends over 12 amino acids. As concerns this clone: Its antigen is not identified.

Study-level points and caveats: Limitations: small convalescent group and missing early post-infection timepoints. Infection-derived and vaccine-derived clones contracted markedly late after vaccination.

The repertoire was sequenced with immunoSEQ multiplex PCR; TCRdb's copy has only in-frame clones and lacks some. The table includes approximately 83,000 clones, over 75% detected once. ViraFEST expansion of antigen-specific CD4+ T cells with viral peptide pools preceded sequencing. Upon completion of roughly ten days in culture, CD4+ T cells were isolated. Either the BNT162b2 or mRNA-1273 vaccine was given to participants in two doses. Each well held about 2.1 million PBMC cultured with approximately 9.7 ug/ml peptides and 9.5 to 10 IU/ml IL-2. This chain uses TRBV2 with TRBJ2-5; either TRBD1 or TRBD2 may supply D (5 bases each). Material: CD4+ T cells from PBMCs cultured with HCoV-OC43 spike peptides, obtained after COVID-19 vaccination. The subset denotes: HCoV-OC43 spike overlapping peptide pool stimulation. This TCR was recovered from a human donor who received a COVID-19 vaccine. The CDR3 DNA reads as TGTGCCAGCAGTGAGGGGACGGAGACCCAGTACTTC. As protein: CASSEGTETQYF.